This T cell receptor beta chain is drawn from a study of T cells in women clearing cervical HPV infection. About the study: Controls were women whose single incident HPV16 infection cleared within 12 months without precancer or cancer. HLA type stays a possible confounder, typing being limited. Controls gave blood once infection was undetectable; cases at lesion identification. Study observations and caveats: Unknown T-cell numbers per sample may underlie the richness differences.

This table comes from immunoSEQ multiplex PCR, and its TCRdb copy is limited to in-frame clones, with some not included. This sample lists roughly 48,000 clones; its ten largest clones have under 2%. Note on this clone: Its antigen is currently unknown.

The TCR was taken from a woman aged 18 to 75 with a cervical HPV16 infection that either progressed to CIN3+ or cleared (not recorded which). Sequenced sample: blood buffy coat.

CDR3 DNA, as far as it was read: TGTGCCTGGAGTGTGATGGGGGGGATCCGGACTGAA. The encoded protein is CAWSVMGGIRTE. In full, the CDR3 is CAWSVMGGIRTEAFF. The chain has TRBV30 and TRBJ1-1, with a weak D call TRBD1 (5 bases). The read falls 3 residues short of the CDR3 end, and the missing part is taken from the germline J gene. This CDR3 region has 15 residues. Trimming cost V 0 bases and J 5 bases, with 16 bases left between them. Germline V gene lookup returns CDR1 GTSNPN and CDR2 SVGIG (reference sequence).